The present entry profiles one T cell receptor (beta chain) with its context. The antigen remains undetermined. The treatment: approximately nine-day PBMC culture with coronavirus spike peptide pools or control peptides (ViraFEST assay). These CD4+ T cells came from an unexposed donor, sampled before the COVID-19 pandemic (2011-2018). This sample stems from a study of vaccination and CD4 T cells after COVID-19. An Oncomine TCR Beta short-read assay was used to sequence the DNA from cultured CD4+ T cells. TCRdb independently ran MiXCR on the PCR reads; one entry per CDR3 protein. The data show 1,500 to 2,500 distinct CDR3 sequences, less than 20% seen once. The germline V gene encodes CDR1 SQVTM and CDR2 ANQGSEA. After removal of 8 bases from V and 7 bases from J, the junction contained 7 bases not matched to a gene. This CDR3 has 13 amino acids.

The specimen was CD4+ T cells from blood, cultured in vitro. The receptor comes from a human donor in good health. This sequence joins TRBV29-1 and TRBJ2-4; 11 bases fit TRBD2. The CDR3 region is CSSTSGRSNIQYF. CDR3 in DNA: TGCAGCTCCACTAGCGGGAGATCCAACATTCAGTACTTC.